The 30 T cell receptor beta chains presented below share a single source sample, sequenced in a study of shared clonotypes between healthy human individuals. Using immunoSEQ multiplex PCR, the repertoire was profiled, and TCRdb retains in-frame clones only, with some absent. The table lists roughly 520,000 clones, around 96% of them singletons. Sequencing was done on a sample of naive CD4+ T cells sorted from blood. Subset denoted: CD45RA+ positively selected. Every receptor here comes from a woman aged 25 to 45 in good health.

This clone was detected only once. The CDR3, as DNA: TGTGCCAGCAGTGAAGCGGGAGTGCAACTCGAGCAGTACTTC. Its protein is CASSEAGVQLEQYF. This rearrangement joins TRBV2 to TRBJ2-7; a possible D gene is TRBD2 (5 bases). Trimming took off 0 bases at V and 6 bases at J, with 12 bases between the two ends. The CDR3 length is 14 residues. From germline, CDR1 is SNHLY and CDR2 FYNNEI. The variable domain in full, completed from reference TRBV2 and TRBJ2-7, reads EPEVTQTPSHQVTQMGQEVILRCVPISNHLYFYWYRQILGQKVEFLVSFYNNEISEKSEIFDDQFSVERPDGSNFTLKIRSTKLEDSAMYFCASSEAGVQLEQYFGPGTRLTVT.

The V gene is TRBV5-8, the J gene TRBJ1-5; D possibly corresponds to TRBD1 (5 bases). Between the trimmed V and J ends, which lost 3 bases and 4 bases, there was a span of 8 bases. This CDR3 comprises 13 residues. Germline lookup yields CDR1 SGHTS and CDR2 YDEGEE. The CDR3 loop reads CASSSEGNQPQHF. CDR3 DNA sequence: TGTGCCAGCAGCTCGGAGGGGAATCAGCCCCAGCATTTT.

The rearrangement joins TRBV19 to TRBJ1-1; TRBD1 matches at 7 bases. The CDR3 has 15 amino acids. After removal of 3 bases from V and 1 base from J, the junction contained 5 bases not matched to a gene. Germline lookup yields CDR1 LNHDA and CDR2 SQIVND (reference sequence). CDR3 residues: CASSIAGTANTEAFF. The DNA of the CDR3 is TGTGCCAGTAGTATCGCCGGGACAGCGAACACTGAAGCTTTCTTT. The full variable domain, completed using reference TRBV19 and TRBJ1-1, is DGGITQSPKYLFRKEGQNVTLSCEQNLNHDAMYWYRQDPGQGLRLIYYSQIVNDFQKGDIAEGYSVSREKKESFPLTVTSAQKNPTAFYLCASSIAGTANTEAFFGQGTRLTVV.

This clone was recorded only once. The V call is TRBV7-2, the J call TRBJ2-7, with no clear D. The V end lost 5 bases, the J end lost 9 bases, and 11 bases lay between the germline ends. The CDR3 extends over 11 amino acids. Germline loops: CDR1 SGHTA, CDR2 FQGNSA. CDR3 nucleotides: TGTGCCAGCAGCCCCTCTCTTGGGCAGTACTTC. Protein: CASSPSLGQYF.

The chain recombines TRBV19 with TRBJ2-3; the match to TRBD2 covers 9 bases. J lost 4 bases, V lost 8 bases, and 7 bases had no gene match. Germline values: CDR1 LNHDA, CDR2 SQIVND (reference sequence). This CDR3 region has 14 residues. The CDR3 DNA reads TGTGCCAGTGTGGAGACTAGCGGTTCAGATACGCAGTATTTT. Its translation is CASVETSGSDTQYF.

The chain joins TRBV30 to TRBJ1-4; D possibly corresponds to TRBD1 (6 bases). Trimming removed 2 bases from V and 7 bases from J, with 11 bases in between. CDR3 size: 13 residues. In germline, CDR1 is GTSNPN, CDR2 SVGIG (reference sequence). CDR3 protein: CAWSTGWAEKLFF. The CDR3 DNA is TGTGCCTGGAGTACAGGGTGGGCTGAAAAACTGTTTTTT.

This clone was observed once. The genes are TRBV6-6 and TRBJ2-5; 7 bases fit TRBD2. This CDR3 region has 15 residues. CDR1 and CDR2 (germline): MNHNY, SVGAGI (reference sequence). J lost 2 bases, V lost 0 bases, and 3 bases had no gene match. The CDR3 DNA reads TGTGCCAGCAGTTACTCACTAGCGAAGCAAGAGACCCAGTACTTC. This codes for CASSYSLAKQETQYF.

This clone was recorded once. The chain combines TRBV6-6 with TRBJ2-3; no firm D call. V gave up 6 bases and J gave up 8 bases, with 18 bases separating them. The CDR3 extends over 14 amino acids. The V gene's germline CDR1 is MNHNY and CDR2 SVGAGI (reference sequence). The CDR3 is CASRPGSAKATQYF. CDR3 sequence (DNA): TGTGCCAGCAGACCCGGATCAGCCAAGGCTACGCAGTATTTT.

This chain links TRBV28 with TRBJ1-2; TRBD1 is a possible D gene (6 bases). Germline V gives CDR1 MDHEN, CDR2 SYDVKM. The CDR3 has 16 residues. Trimming cost V 5 bases and J 2 bases, with 18 bases left between them. The CDR3 reads CASSPAQGRVNYGYTF. The CDR3 coding sequence is TGTGCCAGCAGTCCCGCACAGGGTAGAGTCAACTATGGCTACACCTTC.

The chain carries TRBV5-1 and TRBJ2-2; 7 bases are a match to TRBD1. V shed 5 bases and J 0 bases; nucleotides not matched to a gene: 4. The germline gives CDR1 SGHRS, CDR2 YFSETQ. This CDR3 spans 15 amino acids. The CDR3 loop reads CASSEGTANTGELFF. CDR3 DNA sequence: TGCGCCAGCAGTGAGGGGACAGCGAACACCGGGGAGCTGTTTTTT.

CDR3 sequence (DNA): TGTGCCAGCAGCTCGGGACAGCGCTACGAGCAGTACTTC. This encodes CASSSGQRYEQYF. This chain joins TRBV11-2 and TRBJ2-7; 7 bases are shared with TRBD1. V lost 4 bases to trimming and J lost 3 bases; unmatched junction nucleotides: 3. Germline V lookup: CDR1 SGHAT, CDR2 FQNNGV. The CDR3 loop spans 13 amino acids.

The genes are TRBV5-4 and TRBJ2-7; D not resolved. Germline V gives CDR1 SGHNT, CDR2 YYREEE (reference sequence). V lost 4 bases and J 5 bases, leaving 10 bases between the germline ends. CDR3 length: 12 residues. The CDR3 region is CASSPSGHEQYF. In DNA, the CDR3 is TGTGCCAGCAGCCCCTCCGGCCACGAGCAGTACTTC.

The chain recombines TRBV4-3 with TRBJ1-2; 7 bases agree with TRBD1. The CDR3 length is 15 residues. After removal of 1 base from V and 4 bases from J, the junction contained 6 bases not matched to a gene. The germline V gene has CDR1 LGHNA and CDR2 YSLEER. This CDR3 reads CASSQVGTASYGYTF. CDR3 nucleotide sequence: TGCGCCAGCAGCCAAGTGGGGACAGCTTCCTATGGCTACACCTTC.

The gene calls are TRBV7-9 and TRBJ2-4; D perhaps matches TRBD2 (5 bases). V lost 5 bases and J lost 7, with 21 bases in between. CDR1 and CDR2 from the germline V gene are SEHNR and FQNEAQ (reference sequence). The CDR3 extends over 16 amino acids. The CDR3 DNA reads TGTGCCAGCAGCCCCGGGCGGGCGCGAGTAGGGAACATTCAGTACTTC. This sequence encodes CASSPGRARVGNIQYF.

This clone was counted between two and nine times. This chain uses TRBV6-1 with TRBJ2-3; 9 positions match TRBD1. The CDR3 has 15 amino acids. J lost 4 bases, V lost 6 bases, and 8 bases had no gene match. CDR1 is MNHNS, CDR2 SASEGT, per germline. DNA of the CDR3: TGTGCCAGCAGATTCCGGGACAGGGCAGCAGATACGCAGTATTTT. Translated: CASRFRDRAADTQYF.

CDR3 region: CASSTSLAGGSDTQYF. DNA of the CDR3: TGCGCCAGCAGCACCTCACTAGCGGGAGGATCAGATACGCAGTATTTT. The rearrangement joins TRBV5-1 to TRBJ2-3, with 12 positions matching TRBD2. This CDR3 spans 16 amino acids. The ends lost 4 bases at V and 4 bases at J; junction bases unmatched: 7. Germline CDR1 SGHRS, CDR2 YFSETQ.

This chain uses TRBV18 with TRBJ1-4; D remains ambiguous. Germline V gene sequence: CDR1 KGHSH, CDR2 LQKENI. The CDR3 covers 14 residues. V was trimmed by 8 bases and J by 0 bases, leaving 10 bases between them. CDR3 in DNA: TGTGCCAGCGCCCGTGACCCAACTAATGAAAAACTGTTTTTT. Its translation is CASARDPTNEKLFF. Using reference TRBV18 and TRBJ1-4 for the parts outside the CDR3, the full variable domain is NAGVMQNPRHLVRRRGQEARLRCSPMKGHSHVYWYRQLPEEGLKFMVYLQKENIIDESGMPKERFSAEFPKEGPSILRIQQVVRGDSAAYFCASARDPTNEKLFFGSGTQLSVL.

The V gene is TRBV5-8, the J gene TRBJ2-2, with 7 nucleotides matching TRBD1. The V segment lost 4 bases and the J segment 4 bases; nucleotides outside the gene matches: 7. The germline CDR1 and CDR2 sequences are SGHTS and YDEGEE. This CDR3 comprises 15 residues. The CDR3 region has the DNA TGTGCCAGCAGCCGCACAGGGGTCGGCACCGGGGAGCTGTTTTTT. This translates into CASSRTGVGTGELFF.

The gene calls are TRBV7-9 and TRBJ2-5; 8 bases map to TRBD1. The end of the DNA is better explained by TRBJ2-7, so the J call may be wrong. Germline V gives CDR1 SEHNR, CDR2 FQNEAQ (reference sequence). This CDR3 contains 14 residues. The CDR3 is CASSPQTGAYEQYF. DNA of the CDR3: TGTGCCAGCAGCCCCCAGACAGGGGCCTACGAGCAGTACTTC.

The rearrangement joins TRBV9 to TRBJ2-1; D is unclear. Germline CDR1 reads SGDLS; CDR2 reads YYNGEE. The CDR3 length is 15 residues. V was clipped by 0 bases and J by 0 bases, with 7 bases between them. In DNA, the CDR3 is TGTGCCAGCAGCGTAGGTGCAAGCTCCTACAATGAGCAGTTCTTC. Protein: CASSVGASSYNEQFF.

CDR3 in DNA: TGTGCCAGCAGTCCCCTCCCTGAGGGTCCTGAAGCTTTCTTT. Translated, it gives CASSPLPEGPEAFF. The J gene is TRBJ1-1, the V gene TRBV28; D is ambiguous. CDR3 length equals 14 residues. Looked up from germline, CDR1 is MDHEN and CDR2 is SYDVKM. V lost 5 bases, J lost 6 bases, and 16 bases lay in between.

This sequence joins TRBV6-1 and TRBJ1-4; 7 positions match TRBD1. The trim removed 5 bases at V and 8 bases at J, leaving 8 bases unmatched. The CDR3 length is 14 residues. Germline V lookup: CDR1 MNHNS, CDR2 SASEGT. CDR3 coding DNA: TGTGCCAGCAGTAACGACAGGGCGGGGGAAAAACTGTTTTTT. Amino acid sequence: CASSNDRAGEKLFF.

The rearrangement joins TRBV19 to TRBJ2-7; D gene uncertain. Trimming removed 4 bases at V and 4 bases at J, with 5 bases between. Germline V gene data show CDR1 as LNHDA and CDR2 as SQIVND (reference sequence). The CDR3 has 11 residues. The CDR3 protein is CASSRNYEQYF. Written as DNA, the CDR3 is TGTGCCAGTAGTAGGAATTACGAGCAGTACTTC.

The chain joins TRBV10-1 to TRBJ1-2; the D gene is possibly TRBD1 (5 bases). This CDR3 spans 13 amino acids. V was clipped by 3 bases and J by 3 bases, with 8 bases between them. Germline V lookup: CDR1 WNHNN, CDR2 SYGVQD (reference sequence). The CDR3 DNA reads as TGCGCCAGCAGTGACAGGGTCGACTATGGCTACACCTTC. Translating it yields CASSDRVDYGYTF.

The chain combines TRBV6-5 with TRBJ2-3; TRBD2 matches at 7 bases. Germline V lookup: CDR1 MNHEY, CDR2 SVGAGI. After removal of 6 bases from V and 0 bases from J, the junction contained 3 bases not matched to a gene. CDR3 length: 14 amino acids. The CDR3 is CASRAGRSTDTQYF. CDR3 nucleotide sequence: TGTGCCAGCAGAGCCGGGAGGAGCACAGATACGCAGTATTTT.

This chain uses TRBV18 with TRBJ1-2; TRBD1 might be the D (5 bases). V lost 2 bases and J 3 bases, leaving 13 bases between the germline ends. CDR3 length: 15 amino acids. CDR1 is KGHSH and CDR2 is LQKENI in the germline V gene. This chain's CDR3 is CASSPGQGGHYGYTF. For the CDR3, the DNA is TGTGCCAGCTCACCAGGGCAGGGAGGGCACTATGGCTACACCTTC.

The gene calls are TRBV18 and TRBJ1-5; D gene uncertain. Per germline, CDR1 KGHSH and CDR2 LQKENI. V was clipped by 6 bases and J by 3 bases, with 9 bases between them. The CDR3 totals 13 residues. CDR3 loop: CASSDGDNQPQHF. The CDR3 region has the DNA TGTGCCAGCTCCGACGGTGACAATCAGCCCCAGCATTTT.

The chain links TRBV25-1 to TRBJ2-5; TRBD2 might be the D (7 bases). Deletions cut 3 bases from V and 5 bases from J, with 19 bases between. The CDR3 has 16 amino acids. CDR1 and CDR2 (germline): MGHDK, SYGVNS. The CDR3, as DNA: TGTGCCAGCAGTGAGTCCGTGGCGGGGGCAGGTGAGACCCAGTACTTC. Translating it yields CASSESVAGAGETQYF. The whole variable domain, filled in from reference TRBV25-1 and TRBJ2-5, reads EADIYQTPRYLVIGTGKKITLECSQTMGHDKMYWYQQDPGMELHLIHYSYGVNSTEKGDLSSESTVSRIRTEHFPLTLESARPSHTSQYLCASSESVAGAGETQYFGPGTRLLVL.

This chain uses TRBV11-3 with TRBJ2-1, with 7 bases identical to TRBD2. V shed 5 bases and J 7 bases; nucleotides not matched to a gene: 11. This CDR3 has 15 residues. Germline CDR1 is SGHNT and CDR2 is YENEEA. The chain's CDR3 is CASSVGGRAQNEQFF. The CDR3, as DNA: TGTGCCAGCAGCGTCGGAGGGAGGGCCCAGAATGAGCAGTTCTTC.

In this sample, this clone turned up once. CDR3 protein: CASSPAGIAANTGELFF. The CDR3 DNA reads TGTGCCAGCAGCCCAGCGGGAATAGCGGCAAACACCGGGGAGCTGTTTTTT. V is TRBV11-2 and J is TRBJ2-2; 7 nucleotides align to TRBD2. V lost 5 bases, J lost 2 bases, and 11 bases stayed unmatched. Germline values: CDR1 SGHAT, CDR2 FQNNGV. CDR3 length: 17 amino acids.